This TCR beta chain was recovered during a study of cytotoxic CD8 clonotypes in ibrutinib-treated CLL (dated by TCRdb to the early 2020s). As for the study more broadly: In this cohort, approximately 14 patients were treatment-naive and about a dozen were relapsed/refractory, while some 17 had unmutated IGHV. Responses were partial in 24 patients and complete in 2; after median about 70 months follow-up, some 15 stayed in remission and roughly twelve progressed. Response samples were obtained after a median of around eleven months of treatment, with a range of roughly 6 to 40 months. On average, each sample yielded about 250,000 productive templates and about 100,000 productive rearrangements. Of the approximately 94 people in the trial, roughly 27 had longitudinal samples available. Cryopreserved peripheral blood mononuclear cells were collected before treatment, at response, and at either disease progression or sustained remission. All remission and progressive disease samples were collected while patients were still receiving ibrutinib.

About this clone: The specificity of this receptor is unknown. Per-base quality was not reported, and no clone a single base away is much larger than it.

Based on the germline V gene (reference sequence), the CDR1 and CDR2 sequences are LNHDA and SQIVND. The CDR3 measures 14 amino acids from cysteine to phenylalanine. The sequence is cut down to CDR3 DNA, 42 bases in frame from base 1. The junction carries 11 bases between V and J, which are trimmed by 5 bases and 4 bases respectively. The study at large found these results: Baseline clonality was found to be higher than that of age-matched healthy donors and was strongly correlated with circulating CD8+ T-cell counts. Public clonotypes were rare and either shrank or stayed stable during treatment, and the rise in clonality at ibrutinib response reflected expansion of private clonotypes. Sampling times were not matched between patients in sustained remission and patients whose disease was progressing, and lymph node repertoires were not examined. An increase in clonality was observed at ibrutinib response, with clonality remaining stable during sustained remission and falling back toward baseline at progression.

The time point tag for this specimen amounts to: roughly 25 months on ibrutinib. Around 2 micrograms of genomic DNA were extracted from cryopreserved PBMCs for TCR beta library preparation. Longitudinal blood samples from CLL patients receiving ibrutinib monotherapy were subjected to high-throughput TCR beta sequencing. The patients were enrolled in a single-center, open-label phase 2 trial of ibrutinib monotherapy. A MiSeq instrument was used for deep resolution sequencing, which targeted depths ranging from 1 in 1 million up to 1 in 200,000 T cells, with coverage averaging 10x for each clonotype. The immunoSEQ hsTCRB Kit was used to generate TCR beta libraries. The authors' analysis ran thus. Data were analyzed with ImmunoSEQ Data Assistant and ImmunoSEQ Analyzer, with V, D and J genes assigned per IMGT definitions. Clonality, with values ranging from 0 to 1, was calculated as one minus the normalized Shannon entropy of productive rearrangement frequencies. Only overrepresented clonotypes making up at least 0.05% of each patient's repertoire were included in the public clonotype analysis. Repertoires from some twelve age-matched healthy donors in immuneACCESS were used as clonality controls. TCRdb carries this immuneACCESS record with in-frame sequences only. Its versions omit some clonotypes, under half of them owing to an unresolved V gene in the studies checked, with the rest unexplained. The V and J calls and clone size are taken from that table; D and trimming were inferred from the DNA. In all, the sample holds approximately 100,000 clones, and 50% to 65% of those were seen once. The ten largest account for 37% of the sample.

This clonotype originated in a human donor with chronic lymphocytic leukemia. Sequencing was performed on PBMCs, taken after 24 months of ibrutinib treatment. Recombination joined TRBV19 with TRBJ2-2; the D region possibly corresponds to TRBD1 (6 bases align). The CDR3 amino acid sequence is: CASSARGGTGELFF. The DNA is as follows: TGTGCCAGTAGTGCCAGGGGTGGCACCGGGGAGCTGTTTTTT. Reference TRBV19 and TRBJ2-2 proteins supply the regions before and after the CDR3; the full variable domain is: DGGITQSPKYLFRKEGQNVTLSCEQNLNHDAMYWYRQDPGQGLRLIYYSQIVNDFQKGDIAEGYSVSREKKESFPLTVTSAQKNPTAFYLCASSARGGTGELFFGEGSRLTVL.